These 29 T cell receptor beta chains were sequenced from one sample in a study of response to subunit inactivated influenza vaccine (dated by TCRdb to between 2018 and 2020). The library was generated by RT-PCR. Sequencing instrument: Illumina HiSeq 2500. Using fastp at Q25 and MiXCR, TCRdb reprocessed the public reads and kept productive beta chains. Each CDR3 protein appears once, grouped with its most common genes and DNA. The sample yields roughly 500,000 distinct CDR3 sequences; more than 15% were counted once. The ten largest account for approximately 3% of the sample. This specimen consisted of CD4+ T cells sorted from PBMCs, obtained about 23 months after vaccination. The receptor source for this set is a man aged 45 to 70 who received an inactivated influenza vaccine. Donor details come from another sample of the same person, matched by shared clones.

There are a few counts of this clonotype. The rearrangement uses TRBV10-3 and TRBJ2-1, with 9 bases identical to TRBD2. Germline CDR1 and CDR2: ENHRY and SYGVKD. The CDR3 runs 16 residues. The trim removed 6 bases at V and 4 bases at J, leaving 10 bases unmatched. The CDR3 DNA reads TGTGCCATCAGGGGTAGCGGGGGCCCACCTTACAATGAGCAGTTCTTC. It codes for CAIRGSGGPPYNEQFF.

In its sample, this clonotype was seen many times. This sequence joins TRBV3-1 and TRBJ2-1, with 16 bases that match TRBD2. The CDR3 runs 20 residues. The V gene end was trimmed by 2 bases and the J gene end by 4 bases; junction bases not matched to a gene: 11. Germline V gene lookup returns CDR1 LGHDT and CDR2 YNNKEL (reference sequence). CDR3 sequence: CASSQPGTSGRVDSYNEQFF. The CDR3 DNA reads as TGTGCCAGCAGCCAACCTGGGACTAGCGGGAGGGTCGATTCATACAATGAGCAGTTCTTC.

The V call is TRBV5-5, the J call TRBJ2-7; D may match TRBD1 or TRBD2 (6 bases each). From germline, CDR1 is SGHKS and CDR2 YYEKEE (reference sequence). The germline V and J ends were trimmed by 0 bases and 5 bases, with 24 bases remaining between them. This CDR3 contains 18 residues. The CDR3 loop reads CASSLAYVGGRENHEQYF. Written as DNA, the CDR3 is TGTGCCAGCAGCTTGGCCTACGTGGGGGGCAGGGAAAACCACGAGCAGTACTTC.

This clonotype turned up a few times. The chain is built from TRBV9 and TRBJ2-7; maybe TRBD1 (6 bases). With 2 bases removed from V and 4 bases from J, the gap between germline ends came to 19 bases. Germline CDR1 reads SGDLS; CDR2 reads YYNGEE. The CDR3 has 16 amino acids. The CDR3 sequence is CASSVTPSPGEYEQYF. CDR3 DNA: TGTGCCAGCAGCGTCACCCCCTCCCCAGGGGAGTACGAGCAGTACTTC.

This chain joins TRBV7-3 and TRBJ2-3, with D maybe TRBD1 (5 bases). Germline CDR1 and CDR2: SGHTA and FQGTGA. CDR3 length equals 15 residues. V gave up 4 bases and J gave up 1 base, with 12 bases separating them. CDR3 sequence reads: CASSWQGGGTDTQYF. CDR3 coding DNA: TGTGCCAGCAGCTGGCAGGGCGGTGGCACAGATACGCAGTATTTT.

In this sample, this clonotype turned up a few times. The chain couples TRBV29-1 to TRBJ2-7; D is unclear. Trimming left V 4 bases short and J 2 bases short, with 12 bases between. Germline CDR1 SQVTM, CDR2 ANQGSEA. The CDR3 contains 13 residues. The chain's CDR3 is CSVVSGPTYEQYF. The CDR3 region has the DNA TGCAGCGTTGTATCCGGGCCCACCTACGAGCAGTACTTC.

This clonotype was counted between two and nine times. V is TRBV14 and J is TRBJ2-5; perhaps D is TRBD1 or TRBD2 (5 bases each). CDR3 length: 16 residues. Germline V gene lookup returns CDR1 SGHDN and CDR2 FVKESK. V was shortened by 2 bases and J by 5 bases, with 18 bases between the two germline ends. CDR3 amino acids: CASSQRPGTTYETQYF. The CDR3 DNA follows: TGTGCCAGCAGCCAAAGGCCCGGGACCACTTATGAGACCCAGTACTTC.

The rearrangement links TRBV4-1 to TRBJ2-1, with D unresolved. From germline, CDR1 is MGHRA and CDR2 YSYEKL. This CDR3 spans 14 amino acids. V shed 4 bases and J shed 7 bases, with 14 bases lying between them. The CDR3 spells CASSLQLASNEQFF. As DNA, the CDR3 is TGCGCCAGCAGCCTACAACTTGCTTCGAATGAGCAGTTCTTC.

A note on this clonotype: This may come from a read error, since a much larger clone is one base off. V gene TRBV2 combines with J gene TRBJ2-1, with 9 bases aligning to TRBD2. This CDR3 comprises 13 residues. Germline V lookup: CDR1 SNHLY, CDR2 FYNNEI. The V and J ends lost 4 bases and 7 bases, in that order; junction bases with no gene match: 2. CDR3 sequence: CASSVLAGNEQFF. CDR3 DNA: TGTGCCAGCAGTGTTCTAGCGGGAAATGAGCAGTTCTTC.

For the CDR3, the DNA is TGTGCCAGCAGCTTAGCGGAGGGGTGGTCCTACGAGCAGTACTTC. This encodes CASSLAEGWSYEQYF. The chain combines TRBV7-2 with TRBJ2-7; possible D gene TRBD2, 6 bases. The germline CDR1 and CDR2 sequences are SGHTA and FQGNSA. Deletions cut 0 bases from V and 1 base from J, with 10 bases between. This CDR3 region has 15 residues.

The chain employs TRBV4-3 and TRBJ2-7; no definite D call. The CDR3 is 19 residues long. The germline V gene encodes CDR1 LGHNA and CDR2 YSLEER. Trimming removed 0 bases at V and 2 bases at J, with 23 bases between. The CDR3 nucleotides read TGCGCCAGCAGCCAAGAAACTTTCGCGGTATACAGCATCCCCTACGAGCAGTACTTC. Protein sequence: CASSQETFAVYSIPYEQYF.

The chain has TRBV24-1 and TRBJ1-2, with D perhaps TRBD1 (6 bases). CDR3 length equals 13 residues. With 5 bases removed from V and 4 bases from J, the gap between germline ends came to 10 bases. The germline gives CDR1 KGHDR, CDR2 SFDVKD. The DNA of the CDR3 is TGTGCCACCAGTGGGGGGCAGCGCTATGGCTACACCTTC. Amino acid sequence: CATSGGQRYGYTF.

This clonotype has just a few counts. Here the CDR3 reads CASSVAINTGELFF. The DNA of the CDR3 is TGTGCCAGCAGCGTAGCGATTAACACCGGGGAGCTGTTTTTT. The chain combines TRBV9 with TRBJ2-2; D not resolved. Trimming stripped 0 bases from V and 2 bases from J, with 5 bases between. Germline V gene lookup returns CDR1 SGDLS and CDR2 YYNGEE. CDR3 length: 14 residues.

This clonotype has more than one count but fewer than ten. The chain carries TRBV18 and TRBJ1-5; TRBD1 might be the D (5 bases). Germline V gene data show CDR1 as KGHSH and CDR2 as LQKENI. This CDR3 is 13 amino acids long. V lost 3 bases to trimming and J lost 5 bases, with 8 bases between them. The CDR3 DNA sequence: TGTGCCAGCTCACCGGCGGGGGATCAGCCCCAGCATTTT. It translates to CASSPAGDQPQHF. Full variable domain (remainder filled in from reference TRBV18 and TRBJ1-5): NAGVMQNPRHLVRRRGQEARLRCSPMKGHSHVYWYRQLPEEGLKFMVYLQKENIIDESGMPKERFSAEFPKEGPSILRIQQVVRGDSAAYFCASSPAGDQPQHFGDGTRLSIL.

V and J are TRBV10-3 and TRBJ1-5; tentatively, D is TRBD1 (5 bases). Trimming stripped 6 bases from V and 4 bases from J, with 13 bases between. CDR3 size: 14 residues. Looked up from germline, CDR1 is ENHRY and CDR2 is SYGVKD. This CDR3 reads CAIRSDTGNQPQHF. The CDR3 DNA follows: TGTGCCATCAGGTCGGACACAGGAAATCAGCCCCAGCATTTT.

The chain employs TRBV11-2 and TRBJ2-1; TRBD2 might be the D (5 bases). The V gene lost 8 bases and the J gene lost 15 bases, with 17 bases spanning the gap. CDR3 length: 11 amino acids. Germline CDR1 is SGHAT and CDR2 is FQNNGV. The CDR3 region is CASSRGLPPFF. CDR3 DNA: TGTGCCAGCTCCCGCGGGTTGCCCCCGTTCTTC.

A few counts support this clonotype. The gene calls are TRBV2 and TRBJ2-7; 10 bases map to TRBD2. With 2 bases clipped from V and 3 bases from J, the junction kept 10 bases outside the gene matches. From germline, CDR1 is SNHLY and CDR2 FYNNEI. The CDR3 runs to 17 residues. In nucleotides, the CDR3 is TGTGCCAGCAGTGAACCGCCTAGCGGGAGTTGGTTCTACGAGCAGTACTTC. Translation: CASSEPPSGSWFYEQYF.

This clonotype has a count of ten or more. The V call is TRBV5-1, the J call TRBJ2-5, with D perhaps matching TRBD1 or TRBD2 (5 bases each). Germline-derived CDR1 and CDR2 are SGHRS and YFSETQ. There are 14 residues in the CDR3. Trimming left V 4 bases short and J 5 bases short, with 15 bases between. DNA of the CDR3: TGCGCCAGCAGCACCGGGACGGCCCGGGAGACCCAGTACTTC. It is translated as CASSTGTARETQYF.

The chain recombines TRBV20-1 with TRBJ2-3; no clear D gene. Trimming cost V 3 bases and J 0 bases, with 13 bases left between them. The CDR3 covers 15 residues. Germline V gene sequence: CDR1 DFQATT, CDR2 SNEGSKA (reference sequence). The DNA of the CDR3 is TGCAGTGCTAGCCCCCTGCTAGGGAGCACAGATACGCAGTATTTT. The encoded protein is CSASPLLGSTDTQYF.

This clonotype occurred many times. CDR3 coding DNA: TGTGCCAGCAGCCCTAGCCCTTCGTATGAGCAGTTCTTC. As protein: CASSPSPSYEQFF. The rearrangement joins TRBV7-8 to TRBJ2-1, with D maybe TRBD2 (5 bases). Germline V gives CDR1 SGHVS, CDR2 FQNEAQ. Trimming removed 5 bases from V and 8 bases from J, with 13 bases in between. This CDR3 comprises 13 residues. The complete variable domain, with remaining parts taken from reference TRBV7-8 and TRBJ2-1, reads GAGVSQSPRYKVAKRGQDVALRCDPISGHVSLFWYQQALGQGPEFLTYFQNEAQLDKSGLPSDRFFAERPEGSVSTLKIQRTQQEDSAVYLCASSPSPSYEQFFGPGTRLTVL.

This clonotype was recorded a few times. This chain connects TRBV5-5 to TRBJ1-2, with TRBD1 as a possible D gene (5 bases). Germline V gene lookup returns CDR1 SGHKS and CDR2 YYEKEE (reference sequence). Between the trimmed V and J ends, which lost 0 bases and 2 bases, there was a span of 11 bases. The CDR3 consists of 15 residues. CDR3 sequence: CASSLAGGYNYGYTF. DNA of the CDR3: TGTGCCAGCAGCTTGGCCGGGGGTTACAACTATGGCTACACCTTC.

This clonotype has a handful of counts. V gene TRBV29-1 combines with J gene TRBJ2-5; possibly TRBD1 or TRBD2 for D (6 bases each). Germline CDR1 and CDR2: SQVTM and ANQGSEA. V lost 4 bases, J lost 5 bases, and 17 bases lay in between. The CDR3 runs 14 residues. CDR3 DNA: TGCAGCGTTGTACAGGGAGGATTACAGGAGACCCAGTACTTC. Translation gives CSVVQGGLQETQYF.

The rearrangement uses TRBV2 and TRBJ1-1, with D possibly TRBD1 on 5 matching bases. Germline V lookup: CDR1 SNHLY, CDR2 FYNNEI. This CDR3 contains 14 residues. V gave up 2 bases and J gave up 6 bases, with 13 bases separating them. CDR3 protein: CASSESRREAEAFF. CDR3 DNA sequence: TGTGCCAGCAGTGAAAGTCGCAGGGAGGCTGAAGCTTTCTTT.

V and J are TRBV7-2 and TRBJ2-5; D assignment may be TRBD1 or TRBD2 (5 bases each). CDR1 is SGHTA, CDR2 FQGNSA, per germline. With 1 base removed from V and 6 bases from J, the gap between germline ends came to 9 bases. CDR3 length: 13 residues. The CDR3 DNA reads TGTGCCAGCAGCTTAGGGACGGGACAGACCCAGTACTTC. This translates into CASSLGTGQTQYF. Filled out from reference TRBV7-2 and TRBJ2-5, the complete variable domain reads GAGVSQSPSNKVTEKGKDVELRCDPISGHTALYWYRQSLGQGLEFLIYFQGNSAPDKSGLPSDRFSAERTGGSVSTLTIQRTQQEDSAVYLCASSLGTGQTQYFGPGTRLLVL.

This clonotype was seen a handful of times. This rearrangement joins TRBV2 to TRBJ2-3; D is tentatively TRBD1 or TRBD2 (6 bases each). Germline V lookup: CDR1 SNHLY, CDR2 FYNNEI. V lost 6 bases, J lost 0 bases, and 10 bases lay in between. This CDR3 has 14 amino acids. The chain's CDR3 is CASREGHSTDTQYF. Written as DNA, the CDR3 is TGTGCCAGCAGGGAGGGACACAGCACAGATACGCAGTATTTT.

There are many counts of this clonotype. This chain uses TRBV5-6 with TRBJ2-1; 10 nucleotides match TRBD2. The V gene's germline CDR1 is SGHDT and CDR2 YYEEEE. The CDR3 extends over 14 amino acids. The ends lost 5 bases at V and 3 bases at J; junction bases unmatched: 2. The CDR3 reads CASRLAGGYNEQFF. The DNA for the CDR3 is TGTGCCAGCAGGTTAGCGGGGGGCTACAATGAGCAGTTCTTC.

This clonotype was seen a handful of times. The chain has TRBV1 and TRBJ1-5. TRBV1 corresponds to a pseudogene. The CDR3 covers 19 residues. The CDR3 coding sequence is TGCACCAGCAGCCAAGATGTAGGGCTCGGGGGGCCGGGCAATCAGCCCCAGCATTTT. Protein product: CTSSQDVGLGGPGNQPQHF.

This clonotype was seen a handful of times. The chain links TRBV7-2 to TRBJ2-2, with D maybe TRBD2 (6 bases). V lost 3 bases and J 9 bases, leaving 14 bases between the germline ends. Germline loops: CDR1 SGHTA, CDR2 FQGNSA. The CDR3 is 14 amino acids. The CDR3 sequence: CASSFGGARRELFF. The CDR3 DNA reads TGTGCCAGCAGCTTCGGAGGGGCCCGGCGGGAGCTGTTTTTT.

This clonotype was seen more than once but under ten times. The V gene is TRBV6-5, the J gene TRBJ2-3; D is possibly TRBD2 (5 bases). The V gene's germline CDR1 is MNHEY and CDR2 SVGAGI. V lost 2 bases and J 2 bases, leaving 11 bases between the germline ends. The CDR3 runs 15 residues. The CDR3: CASSYTGRTTDTQYF. The CDR3 nucleotides are TGTGCCAGCAGTTACACTGGGAGAACCACAGATACGCAGTATTTT.